Detailed here is one T cell receptor beta chain. This entry is derived from a study of blood T cell repertoires in COVID-19. In terms of age and location, participants ranged from roughly 18 to 90 years and lived in 24 US areas. Donors were grouped by their self-reported clinical history. Sequencing used immunoSEQ multiplex PCR; TCRdb keeps in-frame clones, though not all of them. Among hundreds of thousands of clones listed, roughly 80% were seen once. The receptor comes from a man aged 40-49 years who had been exposed to COVID-19. Sample: PBMCs or T cells enriched from blood (not recorded which).

The CDR3 sequence: CASTARGLETQYF. CDR3 coding DNA: TGTGCCAGCACCGCTAGGGGGTTAGAGACCCAGTACTTC. V is TRBV12-3 or TRBV12-4 and J is TRBJ2-5, with D possibly TRBD1 on 6 matching bases. Trimming took 7 bases from V and 4 from J, leaving 13 bases between them. The CDR3 covers 13 residues.